These T cell receptor beta chains were read from a single sample in a study of CD8+CD57+ T cells in acquired aplastic anemia. TCRdb redid the calling of the reads with MiXCR, one entry per CDR3 protein. The top ten hold roughly 30% of the sample, which has 95,000 to 150,000 distinct CDR3 sequences, 55% to 70% seen once. The sequenced sample consisted of sorted CD4+, CD8+, or CD8+CD57+ T cells (not recorded which) from PBMCs. The receptors come from a human donor with aplastic anemia. Both conserved end residues are part of each CDR3. The D gene is left open where the match is weak. Only part of the rows carry a size: once, few, many, or a class if the clone is expanded.

clone_size d_call j_call v_call cdr3_aa cdr3_nt
. TRBD1 TRBJ1-4 TRBV5-6 CASEKTGATNEKLFF TGTGCCAGCGAAAAAACAGGGGCAACTAATGAAAAACTGTTTTTT
. . TRBJ1-2 TRBV19 CASRTGTGYTF TGTGCCAGTAGAACAGGGACTGGCTACACCTTC
. . TRBJ1-4 TRBV20-1 CSAPGEPNEKLFF TGCAGTGCTCCAGGCGAGCCCAATGAAAAACTGTTTTTT
. . TRBJ1-2 TRBV7-8 CASSLAGTGYTF TGTGCCAGCAGCTTAGCGGGGACTGGCTACACCTTC
. . TRBJ1-3 TRBV29-1 CSVRDGTSGNTIYF TGCAGCGTTAGGGACGGAACCTCTGGAAACACCATATATTTT
. . TRBJ1-2 TRBV2 CASSVSSYGYTF TGTGCCAGCAGTGTAAGCAGCTATGGCTACACCTTC
many . TRBJ1-6 TRBV9 CASSVDRSSYNSPLHF TGTGCCAGCAGCGTCGACAGGAGCTCCTATAATTCACCCCTCCACTTT
. . TRBJ2-3 TRBV2 CATSDSQGTDTQYF TGTGCCACCAGTGATTCGCAGGGAACAGATACGCAGTATTTT
few TRBD2 TRBJ2-5 TRBV5-1 CASSLVAGELETQYF TGCGCCAGCAGCTTGGTAGCGGGAGAGCTTGAGACCCAGTACTTC
. TRBD1 TRBJ2-5 TRBV11-1 CASSLVYQTGGKETQYF TGTGCCAGCAGCTTAGTGTACCAGACAGGGGGCAAAGAGACCCAGTACTTC
medium-sized TRBD1 TRBJ2-5 TRBV15 CATSIVDRAGETQYF TGTGCCACCAGCATAGTGGACAGGGCGGGGGAGACCCAGTACTTC
. . TRBJ1-5 TRBV2 CASSEEYSNQPQHF TGTGCCAGCAGTGAAGAATACAGTAATCAGCCCCAGCATTTT
. . TRBJ2-3 TRBV5-1 CASVSDGGTDTQCF TGCGCCAGCGTCAGTGATGGTGGCACAGATACGCAGTGTTTT
many TRBD1 TRBJ1-6 TRBV4-1 CASSLGQGASSPLHF TGCGCCAGCAGCCTCGGACAGGGGGCAAGTTCACCCCTCCACTTT
. . TRBJ1-6 TRBV5-1 CASSLARAGSPLHF TGCGCCAGCAGCTTGGCTCGGGCGGGGTCACCCCTCCACTTT
. TRBD1 TRBJ2-3 TRBV3-1 CASSLLGQISTDTQYF TGTGCCAGCAGCCTATTGGGACAGATTTCCACAGATACGCAGTATTTT
. TRBD2 TRBJ2-5 TRBV7-2 CASSQLAGGPQETQYF TGTGCCAGCAGCCAATTAGCGGGGGGGCCGCAAGAGACCCAGTACTTC
few TRBD2 TRBJ2-7 TRBV20-1 CSATSDLTSASGQYF TGCAGTGCCACCAGTGACCTGACTAGCGCGAGCGGCCAGTACTTC
. . TRBJ2-7 TRBV11-2 CASSRERISYEQYF TGTGCCAGCAGCAGAGAGCGGATATCCTACGAGCAGTACTTC
many TRBD1 TRBJ2-7 TRBV27 CASRDGTGYEQYF TGTGCCAGCAGAGACGGGACAGGCTACGAGCAGTACTTC
many . TRBJ1-5 TRBV19 CAIGTGGSNQPQHF TGTGCCATTGGGACCGGGGGTAGCAATCAGCCCCAGCATTTT
many TRBD1 TRBJ2-7 TRBV7-9 CASSSGQGWIYEQYF TGTGCCAGCAGCTCAGGACAGGGGTGGATCTACGAGCAGTACTTC
. . TRBJ2-5 TRBV29-1 CSARGSLETQYF TGCAGCGCTAGGGGCAGCCTAGAGACCCAGTACTTC
. TRBD1 TRBJ2-6 TRBV11-1 CASSLGGTGTTGANVLTF TGTGCCAGCAGCTTAGGAGGGACAGGTACTACTGGGGCCAACGTCCTGACTTTC
many . TRBJ1-1 TRBV19 CASSIRPRGREGEAFF TGTGCCAGTAGTATTCGTCCCCGGGGGCGAGAGGGTGAAGCTTTCTTT
. . TRBJ2-1 TRBV14 CASSQEQFF TGTGCCAGCAGCCAAGAGCAGTTCTTC
. TRBD1 TRBJ1-1 TRBV3-1 CASSHLLGQLTEAFF TGTGCCAGCAGCCATCTTCTGGGACAGCTCACTGAAGCTTTCTTT
many TRBD1 TRBJ2-7 TRBV7-9 CASSPEGQSYEQYF TGTGCCAGCAGCCCCGAGGGACAGTCCTACGAGCAGTACTTC
. TRBD2 TRBJ2-1 TRBV7-9 CASSRLAGNEQFF TGTGCCAGCAGTAGACTAGCGGGAAATGAGCAGTTCTTC
. . TRBJ1-2 TRBV2 CASSVIGAYGYTF TGTGCCAGCAGTGTGATAGGGGCCTATGGCTACACCTTC
. TRBD1 TRBJ1-6 TRBV6-1 CASSSRTGTGNSPLHF TGTGCCAGCAGCTCTAGGACAGGGACGGGGAATTCACCCCTCCACTTT
. TRBD1 TRBJ1-1 TRBV10-3 CASTRQGGNEAFF TGTGCCAGCACTCGACAGGGAGGGAATGAAGCTTTCTTT
. TRBD1 TRBJ2-7 TRBV11-2 CASSLDPGQGAFEQYF TGTGCCAGCAGCTTAGATCCGGGACAGGGGGCGTTCGAGCAGTACTTC
. . TRBJ1-2 TRBV9 CASSTEGDGYTF TGTGCCAGCAGCACCGAGGGGGATGGCTACACCTTC
. . TRBJ1-2 TRBV10-3 CAISEDGRGGYTF TGTGCCATCAGTGAGGACGGACGGGGTGGCTACACCTTC
many . TRBJ2-3 TRBV7-2 CASSLAVGHLTDTQYF TGTGCCAGCAGCTTAGCGGTCGGACACCTCACAGATACGCAGTATTTT
many . TRBJ1-6 TRBV5-6 CASSPGSLSPLHF TGTGCCAGCAGTCCCGGGAGCCTTTCACCCCTCCACTTT
. . TRBJ2-1 TRBV9 CASSVGMGDEQFF TGTGCCAGCAGCGTTGGGATGGGGGATGAGCAGTTCTTC
many . TRBJ2-2 TRBV5-6 CASSFETGELFF TGTGCCAGCAGCTTTGAGACCGGGGAGCTGTTTTTT
few . TRBJ2-3 TRBV15 CATRPTGIWTDTQYF TGTGCCACCAGACCCACAGGGATCTGGACAGATACGCAGTATTTT
. . TRBJ1-1 TRBV2 CASRVARPGAFF TGTGCCAGCAGAGTCGCCAGGCCTGGGGCTTTCTTT
few . TRBJ1-1 TRBV5-6 CASSSRPVNTEAFF TGCGCCAGCAGCTCCCGACCCGTGAACACTGAAGCTTTCTTT
. . TRBJ1-6 TRBV19 CASSINSGMSPLHF TGTGCCAGTAGTATCAACAGCGGAATGTCACCCCTCCACTTT
. TRBD2 TRBJ2-7 TRBV19 CASSIGLAGTYEQYF TGTGCCAGTAGTATAGGCCTAGCGGGGACCTACGAGCAGTACTTC
. . TRBJ1-3 TRBV2 CASIPAPGGGNTIYF TGTGCCAGCATCCCCGCGCCGGGGGGCGGAAACACCATATATTTT
. . TRBJ2-1 TRBV24-1 CATSDGTSRNEQFF TGTGCCACCAGTGATGGGACGTCGAGGAATGAGCAGTTCTTC
few . TRBJ1-5 TRBV6-9 CASSYPDRNNQPQHF TGTGCCAGCAGTTACCCTGACAGGAACAATCAGCCCCAGCATTTT
. TRBD2 TRBJ2-1 TRBV24-1 CATSAGGLTYNEQFF TGTGCCACCTCCGCGGGGGGCCTAACCTACAATGAGCAGTTCTTC
many TRBD2 TRBJ2-7 TRBV7-2 CASSLAGRLAGEQYF TGTGCCAGCAGCTTAGCGGGCAGGCTAGCGGGCGAGCAGTACTTC
. . TRBJ1-5 TRBV7-6 CASKPGTPYQPQHF TGTGCTAGCAAACCCGGGACACCCTATCAGCCCCAGCATTTT
. . TRBJ2-3 TRBV9 CASSVEGAVDTQYF TGTGCCAGCAGCGTAGAAGGGGCGGTCGATACGCAGTATTTT
. TRBD1 TRBJ2-7 TRBV13 CASSYRDREIEQYF TGTGCCAGCAGCTACCGGGACAGGGAGATCGAGCAGTACTTC
. TRBD1 TRBJ1-1 TRBV25-1 CASSFQTGRNTEAFF TGTGCCAGCAGTTTCCAGACAGGGCGAAACACTGAAGCTTTCTTT
. TRBD2 TRBJ2-1 TRBV24-1 CATSTSGRVSYNEQFF TGTGCCACCAGTACTAGCGGGAGGGTCTCCTACAATGAGCAGTTCTTC